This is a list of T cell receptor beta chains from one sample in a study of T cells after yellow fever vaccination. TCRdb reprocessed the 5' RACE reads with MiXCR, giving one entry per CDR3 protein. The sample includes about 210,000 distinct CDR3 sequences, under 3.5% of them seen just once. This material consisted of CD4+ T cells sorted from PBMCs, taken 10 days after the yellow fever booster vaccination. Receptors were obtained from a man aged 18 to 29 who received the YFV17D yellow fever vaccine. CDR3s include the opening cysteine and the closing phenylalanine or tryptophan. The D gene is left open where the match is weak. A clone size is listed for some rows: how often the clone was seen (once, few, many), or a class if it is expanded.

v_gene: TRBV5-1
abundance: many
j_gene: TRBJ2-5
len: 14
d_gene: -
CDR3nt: TGCGCCAGCAGGCGGGACACCTTTTTAAAGACCCAGTACTTC
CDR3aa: CASRRDTFLKTQYF

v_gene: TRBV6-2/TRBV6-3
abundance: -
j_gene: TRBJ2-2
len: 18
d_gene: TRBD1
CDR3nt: TGTGCCAGCAGTCACAATAAGAACAGGGGTCCGAACACCGGGGAGCTGTTTTTT
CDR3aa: CASSHNKNRGPNTGELFF

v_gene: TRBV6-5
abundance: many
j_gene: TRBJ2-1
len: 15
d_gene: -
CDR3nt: TGTGCCAGCAGTTACCGAGGGGACCCCTACAATGAGCAGTTCTTC
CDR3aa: CASSYRGDPYNEQFF

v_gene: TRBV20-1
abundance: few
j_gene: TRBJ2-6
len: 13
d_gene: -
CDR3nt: TGCAGTGCTGAACGGGCCGGGGCCAACGTCCTGACTTTC
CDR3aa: CSAERAGANVLTF

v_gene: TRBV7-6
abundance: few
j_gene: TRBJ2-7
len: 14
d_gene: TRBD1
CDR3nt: TGTGCCAGCGGACGCCGGGACAGGGGGCCCGAGCAGTACTTC
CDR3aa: CASGRRDRGPEQYF

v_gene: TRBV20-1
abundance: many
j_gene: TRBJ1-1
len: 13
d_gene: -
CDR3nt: TGCAGTGCCGGAAGACCGGGCTCGCCTGAAGCTTTCTTT
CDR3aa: CSAGRPGSPEAFF

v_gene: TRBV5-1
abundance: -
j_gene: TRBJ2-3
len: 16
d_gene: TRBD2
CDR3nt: TGCGCCAGCAGCTTGGGGGCTAGCGGATACACAGATACGCAGTATTTT
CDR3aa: CASSLGASGYTDTQYF

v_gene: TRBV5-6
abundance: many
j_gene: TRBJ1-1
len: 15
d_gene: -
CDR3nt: TGTGCCACCCGTCCCGTGGGTCAGCACTACACTGAAGCTTTCTTT
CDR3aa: CATRPVGQHYTEAFF

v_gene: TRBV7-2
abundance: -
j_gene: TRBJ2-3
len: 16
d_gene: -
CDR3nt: TGTGCCAGCAGCCCCCTTATGAGGACCAGGACAGATACGCAGTATTTT
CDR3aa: CASSPLMRTRTDTQYF

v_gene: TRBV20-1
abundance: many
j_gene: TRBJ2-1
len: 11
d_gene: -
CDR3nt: TGCAGTGCTGACAGTTTCTTTGAGCAGTTCTTC
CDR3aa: CSADSFFEQFF

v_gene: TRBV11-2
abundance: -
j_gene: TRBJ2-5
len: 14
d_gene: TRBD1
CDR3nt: TGTGCCAGCAGTTCTCCCAGGGGGTACGCGACCCAGTACTTC
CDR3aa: CASSSPRGYATQYF

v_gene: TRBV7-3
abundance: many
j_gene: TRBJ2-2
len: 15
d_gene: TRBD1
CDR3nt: TGTGCCAGCAGCTCAGGACAGGGTTTCACCGGGGAGCTGTTTTTT
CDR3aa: CASSSGQGFTGELFF

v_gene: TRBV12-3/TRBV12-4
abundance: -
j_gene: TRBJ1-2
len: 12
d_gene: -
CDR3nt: TGTGCCAGCAACCTCCGTAACTATGGCTACACCTTC
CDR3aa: CASNLRNYGYTF

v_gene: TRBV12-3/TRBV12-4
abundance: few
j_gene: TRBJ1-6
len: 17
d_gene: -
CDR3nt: TGTGCCAGCAGTTTAAATTGGGCGGCAGTTGTGAATTCACCCCTCCACTTT
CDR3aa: CASSLNWAAVVNSPLHF

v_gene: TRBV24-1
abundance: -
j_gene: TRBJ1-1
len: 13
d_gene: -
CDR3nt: TGTGCCACCAGTCAGGGAGGGAACACTGAAGCTTTCTTT
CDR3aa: CATSQGGNTEAFF

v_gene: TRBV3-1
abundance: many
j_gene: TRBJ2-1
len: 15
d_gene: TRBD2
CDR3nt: TGTGCCAGCGAATGGGGTAGCGGGGGAGGAAATGAGCAGTTCTTC
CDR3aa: CASEWGSGGGNEQFF

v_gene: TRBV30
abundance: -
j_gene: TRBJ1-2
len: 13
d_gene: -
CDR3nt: TGTGCCTGGAGTAGGGGGAACTACTATGGCTACACCTTC
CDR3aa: CAWSRGNYYGYTF

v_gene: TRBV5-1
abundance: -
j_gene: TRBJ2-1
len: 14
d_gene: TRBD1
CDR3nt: TGCGCCAGCAGGGGACAGACTACACGCGATGAGCAGTTCTTC
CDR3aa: CASRGQTTRDEQFF

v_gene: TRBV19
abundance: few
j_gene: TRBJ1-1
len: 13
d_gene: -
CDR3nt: TGTGCCAGTAGTCTCCGGGACAACCGGGGTGCTTTCTTT
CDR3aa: CASSLRDNRGAFF

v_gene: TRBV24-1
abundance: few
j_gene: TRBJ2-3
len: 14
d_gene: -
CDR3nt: TGTGCCACCAGTGATTTTTCCGGCACAGATACGCAGTATTTT
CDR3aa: CATSDFSGTDTQYF

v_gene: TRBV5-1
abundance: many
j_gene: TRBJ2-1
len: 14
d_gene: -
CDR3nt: TGCGCCAGCAGCTTGGGAACTATTGGCGATGAGCAGTTCTTC
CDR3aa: CASSLGTIGDEQFF

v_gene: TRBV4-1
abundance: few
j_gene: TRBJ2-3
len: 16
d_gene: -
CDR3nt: TGCGCCAGCAGCCAAGATCGAGCGGGCGACACAGATACGCAGTATTTT
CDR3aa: CASSQDRAGDTDTQYF

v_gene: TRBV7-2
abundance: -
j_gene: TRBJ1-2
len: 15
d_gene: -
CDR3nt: TGTGCCAGCAGCTTAGGTTCCCACGAGAACTATGGCTACACCTTC
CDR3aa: CASSLGSHENYGYTF

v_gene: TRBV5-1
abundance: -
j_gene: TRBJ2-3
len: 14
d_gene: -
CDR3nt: TGCGCCAGCAGCTTCGGGGACCACACAGATACGCAGTATTTT
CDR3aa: CASSFGDHTDTQYF

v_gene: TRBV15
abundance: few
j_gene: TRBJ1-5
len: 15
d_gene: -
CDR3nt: TGTGCCACCCAGCAGAGGGTGGGGGAGTATCAGCCCCAGCATTTT
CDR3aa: CATQQRVGEYQPQHF

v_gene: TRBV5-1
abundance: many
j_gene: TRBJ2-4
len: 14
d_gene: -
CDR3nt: TGCGCCAGCAGCTCGGAGGGTCGGAAAAACATTCAGTACTTC
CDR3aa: CASSSEGRKNIQYF

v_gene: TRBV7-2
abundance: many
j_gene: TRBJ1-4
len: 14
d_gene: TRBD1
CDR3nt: TGTGCCAGCAGCTTACAGGGGGCTAAAGAAAAACTGTTTTTT
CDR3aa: CASSLQGAKEKLFF

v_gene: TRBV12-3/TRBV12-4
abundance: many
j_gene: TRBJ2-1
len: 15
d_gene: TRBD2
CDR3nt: TGTGCCAGCAGTTTAACGGGGGGTAAACACAATGAGCAGTTCTTC
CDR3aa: CASSLTGGKHNEQFF

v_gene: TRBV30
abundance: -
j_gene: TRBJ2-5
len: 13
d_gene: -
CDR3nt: TGTGCCTGGAGTGGGCAGGGATGGGAGACCCAGTACTTC
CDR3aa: CAWSGQGWETQYF

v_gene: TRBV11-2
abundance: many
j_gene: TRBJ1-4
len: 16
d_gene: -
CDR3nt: TGTGCCAGCAGCCGGATCGGTGGACGAACTAATGAAAAACTGTTTTTT
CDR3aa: CASSRIGGRTNEKLFF

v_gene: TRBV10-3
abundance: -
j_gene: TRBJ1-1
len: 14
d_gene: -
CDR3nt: TGTGCCATCAGTTCTATGGGGGGGGACACTGAAGCTTTCTTT
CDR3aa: CAISSMGGDTEAFF

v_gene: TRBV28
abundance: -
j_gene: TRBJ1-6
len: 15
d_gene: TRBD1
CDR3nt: TGTGCCAGCAGTATAGGACAGGCCCCGGACTCACCCCTCCACTTT
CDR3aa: CASSIGQAPDSPLHF

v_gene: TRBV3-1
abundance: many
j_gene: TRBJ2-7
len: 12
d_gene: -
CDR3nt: TGTGCCAGCAGCTCAGGTTTCTACGAGCAGTACTTC
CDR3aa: CASSSGFYEQYF

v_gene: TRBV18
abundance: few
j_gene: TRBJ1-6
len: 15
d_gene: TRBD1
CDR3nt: TGTGCCAGCTCGCAAGGACAGGTCTATAATTCACCCCTCCACTTT
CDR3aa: CASSQGQVYNSPLHF

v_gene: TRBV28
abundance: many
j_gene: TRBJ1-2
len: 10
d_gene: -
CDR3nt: TGTGCCAGCGGCCTCTATGGCTACACCTTC
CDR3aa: CASGLYGYTF

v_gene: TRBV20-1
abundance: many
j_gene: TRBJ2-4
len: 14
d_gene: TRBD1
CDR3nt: TGCAGTGCTTGGAGGGACAGGGTCGGAAACATTCAGTACTTC
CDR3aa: CSAWRDRVGNIQYF

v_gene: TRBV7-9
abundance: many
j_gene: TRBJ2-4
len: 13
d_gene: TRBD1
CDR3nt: TGTGCCAGCGGTAATACAGGGGGAGACATTCAGTACTTC
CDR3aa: CASGNTGGDIQYF

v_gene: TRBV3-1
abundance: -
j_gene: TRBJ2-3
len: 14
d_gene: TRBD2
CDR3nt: TGTGCCAGCAGCCAACATGGGACTAGTAATACGCAGTATTTT
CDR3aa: CASSQHGTSNTQYF

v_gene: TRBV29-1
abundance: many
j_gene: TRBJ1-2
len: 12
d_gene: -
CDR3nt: TGCAGCGTTGGACCTCCGTCGGGTGGCTACACCTTC
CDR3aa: CSVGPPSGGYTF

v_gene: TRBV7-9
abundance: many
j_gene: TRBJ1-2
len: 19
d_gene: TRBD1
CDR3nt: TGTGCCAGCAGCGCCATCTTGGGGACAGCTTACCTTCAGTTACATGGCTACACCTTC
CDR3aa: CASSAILGTAYLQLHGYTF

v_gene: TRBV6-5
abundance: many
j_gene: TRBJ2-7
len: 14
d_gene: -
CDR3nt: TGTGCCAGCAGACCCTCCCTAGCGAGCCACGAGCAGTACTTC
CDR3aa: CASRPSLASHEQYF

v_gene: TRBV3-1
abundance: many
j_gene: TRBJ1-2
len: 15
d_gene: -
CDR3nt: TGTGCCAGCAGCCCTTCACCTGGGGAGGCCTATGGCTACACCTTC
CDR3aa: CASSPSPGEAYGYTF

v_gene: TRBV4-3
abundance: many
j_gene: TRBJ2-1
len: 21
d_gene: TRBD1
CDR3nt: TGCGCCAGCAGCCAAGAACCGTCTTGGGGACAGGGGTTTAGCTCCTACAATGAGCAGTTCTTC
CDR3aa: CASSQEPSWGQGFSSYNEQFF

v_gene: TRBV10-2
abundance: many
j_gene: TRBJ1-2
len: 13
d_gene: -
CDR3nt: TGCGCCGGAGCGGAGGGGACTAACTATGGCTACACCTTC
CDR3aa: CAGAEGTNYGYTF

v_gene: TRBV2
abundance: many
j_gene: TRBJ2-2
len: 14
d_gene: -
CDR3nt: TGTGCCAGCAGTGAATTCCAGTACACCGGGGAGCTGTTTTTT
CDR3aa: CASSEFQYTGELFF

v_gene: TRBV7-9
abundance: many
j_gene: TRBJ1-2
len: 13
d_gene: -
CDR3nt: TGTGCCAGCAGCTTAAGCAGGGAGGATGGCTACACCTTC
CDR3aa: CASSLSREDGYTF

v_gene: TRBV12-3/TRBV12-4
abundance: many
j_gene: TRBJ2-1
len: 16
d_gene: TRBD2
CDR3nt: TGTGCCAGCAGTCCATTCGGGAGCGGGGGGGCGCAGGAGCAGTTCTTC
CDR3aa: CASSPFGSGGAQEQFF

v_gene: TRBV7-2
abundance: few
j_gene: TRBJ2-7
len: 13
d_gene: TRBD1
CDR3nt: TGTGCCAGCAGCCGGACAGGGGACGGCGAGCAGTACTTC
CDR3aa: CASSRTGDGEQYF

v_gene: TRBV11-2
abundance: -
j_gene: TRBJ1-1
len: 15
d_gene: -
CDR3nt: TGTGCCAGCAGCTTAAAGGCAGGGAGGGGTCCTGAAGCTTTCTTT
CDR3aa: CASSLKAGRGPEAFF

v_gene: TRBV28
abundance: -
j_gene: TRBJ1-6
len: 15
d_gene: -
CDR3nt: TGTGCCAGCAGCTTAGTAGGGGGAGGTAATTCACCCCTCCACTTT
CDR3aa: CASSLVGGGNSPLHF

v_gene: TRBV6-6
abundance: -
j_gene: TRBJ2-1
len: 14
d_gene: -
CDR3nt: TGTGCCAGCGTCAGACAGAGCTCCTACAATGAGCAGTTCTTC
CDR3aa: CASVRQSSYNEQFF

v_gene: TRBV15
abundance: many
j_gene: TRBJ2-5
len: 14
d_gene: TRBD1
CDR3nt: TGTGCCACCAGCAGTACAGGGGGCTGGGAGACCCAGTACTTC
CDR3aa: CATSSTGGWETQYF

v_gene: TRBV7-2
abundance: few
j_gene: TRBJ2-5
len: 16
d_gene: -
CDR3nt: TGTGCCAGCAGCTTAGTTCCCGGGACAATTCAAGAGACCCAGTACTTC
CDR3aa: CASSLVPGTIQETQYF

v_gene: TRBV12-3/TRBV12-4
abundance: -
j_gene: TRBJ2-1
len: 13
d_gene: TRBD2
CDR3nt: TGTGCCAGCAGTACCCAAAGCGGGGGGGCGCAGTTCTTC
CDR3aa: CASSTQSGGAQFF

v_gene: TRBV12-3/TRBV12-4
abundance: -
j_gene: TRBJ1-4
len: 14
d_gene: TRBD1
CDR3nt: TGTGCCAGCAGGTACAGGGGGATAAATGAAAAACTGTTTTTT
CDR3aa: CASRYRGINEKLFF

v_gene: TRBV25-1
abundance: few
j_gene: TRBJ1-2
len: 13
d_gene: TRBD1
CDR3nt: TGTGCCAGCAGTTGGACAGGACTTGATGGCTACACCTTC
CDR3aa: CASSWTGLDGYTF

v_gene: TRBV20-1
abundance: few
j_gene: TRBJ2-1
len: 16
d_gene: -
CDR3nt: TGCAGTGCTAGGGGCAGGAGACTAGGAGAATACAATGAGCAGTTCTTC
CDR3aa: CSARGRRLGEYNEQFF

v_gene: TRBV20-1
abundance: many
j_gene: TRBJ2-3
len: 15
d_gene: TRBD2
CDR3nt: TGCAGTGCTAGAGATGTACAGCGGGGGACAGATACGCAGTATTTT
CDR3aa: CSARDVQRGTDTQYF

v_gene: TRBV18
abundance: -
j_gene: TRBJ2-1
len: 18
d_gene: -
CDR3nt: TGTGCCAGCTCCCCCGGCTTGGGGCGGGGACAAACCTACAATGAGCAGTTCTTC
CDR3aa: CASSPGLGRGQTYNEQFF